The T cell receptor (beta chain) described here comes from a study of regulatory T cells in long-lasting Graves disease. Study summary: Graves' patients with a new diagnosis had received antithyroid drugs under 3 months.

Both iRepertoire HTBI primers and Arm-PCR of CDR3 regions were used to build the TCR beta libraries. TCRdb passed the multiplex PCR reads through MiXCR, listing each CDR3 protein once. In the table there are about 520,000 distinct CDR3 sequences, 9.5% to 15% of which are singletons. The CDR3 covers 17 residues. Germline CDR1 SGHNT, CDR2 YENEEA. Between the trimmed V and J ends, which lost 4 bases and 2 bases, there was a span of 19 bases. Ten or more counts support this clonotype. Time point: newly diagnosed GD, antithyroid drugs for less than 3 months. Following extraction of RNA from PBMCs, that RNA was used to make the TCR library. These data also featured in a second study, about T cells in Graves' hyperthyroidism and ophthalmopathy. That source reports: Based on clinical symptoms, serum thyroxine and TRAb, thyroid ultrasound and orbital computed tomography, diagnoses were reached.

The sample here was peripheral blood mononuclear cells (PBMCs), taken at new diagnosis, from a patient treated with antithyroid drugs. The rearrangement joins TRBV11-3 to TRBJ2-3; perhaps TRBD2 as D (6 bases). The receptor was derived from a woman aged 25-40 years with Graves disease. As DNA, the CDR3 is TGTGCCAGCAGCTCGAATCCCTCGACTAGGCTCACAGATACGCAGTATTTT. Its protein product is CASSSNPSTRLTDTQYF.